What follows describes a single T cell receptor (beta chain). No antigen is known for it. Between the trimmed V and J ends, which lost 5 bases and 6 bases, there was a span of 11 bases. Germline CDR1 reads SGHVS; CDR2 reads FQNEAQ. The CDR3 sequence is 12 residues long. The data originate from a study of post-analysis software for immune sequencing data. Findings and limits, study-wide: There was significantly lower normalized Chao1 diversity in multiple sclerosis patients than in controls. Compared with controls, patients had more of about five TRBV segments, including TRBV5-6, TRBV5-1 and TRBV20-1.

Sequencing libraries made from TCR beta cDNA carried unique molecular identifiers. Each batch of roughly 1 to 11 million T cells produced 490,000 or so cDNA molecules. Each CDR3 protein gets one entry after TCRdb re-called the PCR reads with MiXCR. The data contain about 160,000 distinct CDR3 sequences, 35% to 40% of them seen just once; the ten biggest clones take up about 26%. The sequence was collected from a girl between 10 and 17 years old with multiple sclerosis. Sequencing used blood, obtained after autologous hematopoietic stem cell transplantation. V and J are TRBV7-8 and TRBJ2-7, with D perhaps TRBD1 (6 bases). This chain's CDR3 is CASSGNRVEQYF. CDR3 sequence (DNA): TGTGCCAGCAGCGGAAACAGGGTCGAGCAGTACTTC.